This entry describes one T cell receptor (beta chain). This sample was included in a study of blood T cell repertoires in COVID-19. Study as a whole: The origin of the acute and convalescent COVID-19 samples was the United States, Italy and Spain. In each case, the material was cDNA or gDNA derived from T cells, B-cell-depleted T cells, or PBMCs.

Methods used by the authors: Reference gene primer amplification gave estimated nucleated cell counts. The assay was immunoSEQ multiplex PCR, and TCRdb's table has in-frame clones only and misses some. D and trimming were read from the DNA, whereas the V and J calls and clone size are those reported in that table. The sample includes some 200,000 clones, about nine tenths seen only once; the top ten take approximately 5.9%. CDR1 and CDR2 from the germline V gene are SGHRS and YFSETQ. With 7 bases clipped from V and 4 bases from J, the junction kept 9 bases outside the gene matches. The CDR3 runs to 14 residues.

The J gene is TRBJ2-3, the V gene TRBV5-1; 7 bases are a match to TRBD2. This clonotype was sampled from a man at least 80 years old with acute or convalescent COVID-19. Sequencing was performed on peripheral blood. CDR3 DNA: TGCGCCAGCGGCCTAGGACTAGAGGCAGATACGCAGTATTTT. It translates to CASGLGLEADTQYF.